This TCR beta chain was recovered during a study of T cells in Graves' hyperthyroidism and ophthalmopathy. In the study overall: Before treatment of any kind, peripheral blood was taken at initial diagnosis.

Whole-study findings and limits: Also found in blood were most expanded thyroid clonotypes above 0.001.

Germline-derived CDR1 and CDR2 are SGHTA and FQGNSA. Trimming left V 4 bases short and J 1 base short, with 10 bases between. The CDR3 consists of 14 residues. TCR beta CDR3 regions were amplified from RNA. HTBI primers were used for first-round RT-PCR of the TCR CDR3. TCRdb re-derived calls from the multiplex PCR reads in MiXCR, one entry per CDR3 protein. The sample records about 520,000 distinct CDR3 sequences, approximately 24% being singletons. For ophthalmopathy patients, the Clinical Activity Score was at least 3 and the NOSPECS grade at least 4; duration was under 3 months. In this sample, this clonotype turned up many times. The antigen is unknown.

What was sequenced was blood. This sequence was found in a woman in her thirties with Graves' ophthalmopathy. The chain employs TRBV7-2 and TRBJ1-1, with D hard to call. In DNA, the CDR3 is TGTGCCAGCAGCTCTAGACGGACGAACACTGAAGCTTTCTTT. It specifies CASSSRRTNTEAFF. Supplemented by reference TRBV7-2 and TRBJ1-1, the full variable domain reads GAGVSQSPSNKVTEKGKDVELRCDPISGHTALYWYRQSLGQGLEFLIYFQGNSAPDKSGLPSDRFSAERTGGSVSTLTIQRTQQEDSAVYLCASSSRRTNTEAFFGQGTRLTVV.